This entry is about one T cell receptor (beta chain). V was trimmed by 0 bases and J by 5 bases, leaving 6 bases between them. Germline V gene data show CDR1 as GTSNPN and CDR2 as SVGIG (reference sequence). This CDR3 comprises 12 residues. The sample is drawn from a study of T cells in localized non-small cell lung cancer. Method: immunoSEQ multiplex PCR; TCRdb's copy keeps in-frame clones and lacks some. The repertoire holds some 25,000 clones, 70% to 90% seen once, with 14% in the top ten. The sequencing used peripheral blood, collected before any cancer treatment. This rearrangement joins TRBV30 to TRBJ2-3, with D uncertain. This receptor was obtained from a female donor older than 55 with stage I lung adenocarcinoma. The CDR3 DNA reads TGTGCCTGGAGTGTTCGAGGAGATACGCAGTATTTT. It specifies CAWSVRGDTQYF.